This T cell receptor (beta chain) was captured by sequencing in a study of cytomegalovirus exposure and HLA in healthy donors. Overall study: Findings of an earlier analysis included roughly 110 million unique TCR beta sequences from roughly 190 million T cells. Study findings and constraints: Looking again later, the authors saw that most CMV-associated TCR beta chains seemed HLA-restricted. Reports credit the classifier with highly specific, highly sensitive diagnosis of cytomegalovirus status. Reported findings show TCR beta sequences accurately forecast HLA-A and HLA-B alleles in most subjects.

CDR3 size: 15 residues. The germline CDR1 and CDR2 sequences are SNHLY and FYNNEI. The V end lost 6 bases, the J end lost 2 bases, and 16 bases lay between the germline ends. Primers included in the PCR were 60 Vbeta and 13 Jbeta primers. Only in-frame clones appear in the TCRdb table, and some are missing; sequencing was by immunoSEQ multiplex PCR. This table holds roughly 160,000 clones, 80% to 90% found once. With regard to this clone: The antigen remains undetermined.

Sequencing was done on a sample of PBMCs. The TCR originated in a man aged 30 to 45 in good health and CMV-seropositive. V and J are TRBV2 and TRBJ2-5; tentative D call: TRBD2 (5 bases). The DNA of the CDR3 is TGTGCCAGCAGGGCCCTAGCCCGGGCTCAAGAGACCCAGTACTTC. Its translation: CASRALARAQETQYF.